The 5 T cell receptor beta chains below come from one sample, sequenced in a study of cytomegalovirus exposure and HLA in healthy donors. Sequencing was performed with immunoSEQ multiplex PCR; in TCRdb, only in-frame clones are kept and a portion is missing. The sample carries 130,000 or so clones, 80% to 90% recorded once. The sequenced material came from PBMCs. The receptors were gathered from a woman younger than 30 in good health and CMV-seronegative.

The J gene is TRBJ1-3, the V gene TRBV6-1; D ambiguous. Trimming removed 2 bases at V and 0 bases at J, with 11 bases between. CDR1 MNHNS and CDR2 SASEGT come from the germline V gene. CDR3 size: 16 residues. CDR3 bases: TGTGCCAGCAGTGAATACAACTCGGGCTCTGGAAACACCATATATTTT. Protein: CASSEYNSGSGNTIYF.

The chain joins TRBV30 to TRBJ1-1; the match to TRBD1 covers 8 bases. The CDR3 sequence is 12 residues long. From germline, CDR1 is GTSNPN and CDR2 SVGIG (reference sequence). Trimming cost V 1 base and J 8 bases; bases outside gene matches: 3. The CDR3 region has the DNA TGTGCCTGGAGTGGGACAGGGCAAGAAGCTTTCTTT. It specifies CAWSGTGQEAFF.

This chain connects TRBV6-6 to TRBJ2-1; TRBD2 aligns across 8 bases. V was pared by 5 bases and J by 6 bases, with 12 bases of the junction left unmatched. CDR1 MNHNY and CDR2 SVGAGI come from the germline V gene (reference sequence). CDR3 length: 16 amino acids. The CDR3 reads CASSLRGGRAFNEQFF. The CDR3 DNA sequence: TGTGCCAGCAGTCTCCGGGGGGGGAGGGCCTTCAATGAGCAGTTCTTC.

In DNA form, the CDR3 reads TGTGCCAGCAGCTACGACTCACCCCGGCCCAAAAACATTCAGTACTTC. This encodes CASSYDSPRPKNIQYF. The chain has TRBV7-2 and TRBJ2-4; no definite D call. CDR1 SGHTA and CDR2 FQGNSA come from the germline V gene. The CDR3 length is 16 residues. Trimming removed 4 bases at V and 2 bases at J, with 15 bases between.

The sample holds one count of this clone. DNA for the CDR3: TGTGCCAGCAGACCTACAGCAAAAAATCAGCCCCAGCATTTT. Residues: CASRPTAKNQPQHF. The chain carries TRBV6-5 and TRBJ1-5; unclear D gene. The CDR3 consists of 14 residues. Germline CDR1 and CDR2: MNHEY and SVGAGI. Deletions cut 6 bases from V and 4 bases from J, with 13 bases between.